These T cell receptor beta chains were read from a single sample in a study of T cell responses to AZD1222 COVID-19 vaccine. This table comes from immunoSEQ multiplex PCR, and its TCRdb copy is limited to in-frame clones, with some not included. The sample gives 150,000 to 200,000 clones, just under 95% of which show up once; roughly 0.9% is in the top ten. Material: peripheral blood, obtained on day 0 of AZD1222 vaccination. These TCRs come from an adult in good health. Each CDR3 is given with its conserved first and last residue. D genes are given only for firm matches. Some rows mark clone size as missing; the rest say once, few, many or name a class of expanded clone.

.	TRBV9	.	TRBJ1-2	TGTGCCAGCAGCCACCGGCCAGGAGGGAATAACTATGGCTACACCTTC	CASSHRPGGNNYGYTF
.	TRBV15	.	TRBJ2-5	TGTGCCACCAGCAGAGGAGAGACATCTCAAGAGACCCAGTACTTC	CATSRGETSQETQYF
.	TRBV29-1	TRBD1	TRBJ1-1	TGCAGCGTTGTGACAGGGGGCACTGAAGCTTTCTTT	CSVVTGGTEAFF
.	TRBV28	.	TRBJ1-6	TGTGCCACCAGGGCGGCGTCCTATAATTCACCCCTCCACTTT	CATRAASYNSPLHF
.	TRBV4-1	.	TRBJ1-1	TGCGCCAGCAGCCGTGACAGAGCCCCCTTCACTGAAGCTTTCTTT	CASSRDRAPFTEAFF
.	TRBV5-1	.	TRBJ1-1	TGCGCCAGCAGCCCGGGTGGTTGGTACACTGAAGCTTTCTTT	CASSPGGWYTEAFF
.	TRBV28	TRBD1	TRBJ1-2	TGTGCCAGCAGTTTAAGGGACAGACACACCTTC	CASSLRDRHTF
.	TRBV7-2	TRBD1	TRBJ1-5	TGTGCCAGCAGACCGGGACAGGGGAGCAATCAGCCCCAGCATTTT	CASRPGQGSNQPQHF
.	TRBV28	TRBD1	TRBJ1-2	TGTGCCAGCAGTCCATCGGGACAGGGGGGAGACTATGGCTACACCTTC	CASSPSGQGGDYGYTF
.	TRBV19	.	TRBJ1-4	TGTGCCAGTGGAATTTTGATCGGGGGGAATGAAAAACTGTTTTTT	CASGILIGGNEKLFF
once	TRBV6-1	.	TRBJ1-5	TGTGCCAGCAGTGAAGTAATCGGGGACGCTAGTCTGCCCCAGCATTTT	CASSEVIGDASLPQHF
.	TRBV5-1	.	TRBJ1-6	TGCGCCAGCAGCCAAATAGGATTGAATTCACCCCTCCACTTT	CASSQIGLNSPLHF
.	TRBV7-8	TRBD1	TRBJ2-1	TGTGCCAGCAGCACTAGGACAGGGTCCTACAATGAGCAGTTCTTC	CASSTRTGSYNEQFF
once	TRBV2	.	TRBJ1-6	TGTGCCAGCAGACCGGGAGATTCACCCCTCCACTTT	CASRPGDSPLHF
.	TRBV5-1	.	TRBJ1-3	TGCGCCAGCAGCACCATGACAGCTTCTGGAAACACCATATATTTT	CASSTMTASGNTIYF
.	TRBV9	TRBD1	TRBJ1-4	TGTGCCAGCAGCGTCCGGGACAGTGTAAGTGAAAAACTGTTTTTT	CASSVRDSVSEKLFF
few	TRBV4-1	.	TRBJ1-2	TGCGCCAGCAGCCAAGAAGACGGTAGGGGGTCGGGCTACACCTTC	CASSQEDGRGSGYTF
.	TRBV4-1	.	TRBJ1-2	TGCGCCAGCAGCCATCCTCCGGGGGGCATTGGCTACACCTTC	CASSHPPGGIGYTF
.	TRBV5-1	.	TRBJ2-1	TGCGCCAGCAGCTTCCTCACAGGGAGGAGCAATGAGCAGTTCTTC	CASSFLTGRSNEQFF
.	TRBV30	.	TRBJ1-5	TGTGCCTGGAGTGTCACAGGGCAGCGCAATCAGCCCCAGCATTTT	CAWSVTGQRNQPQHF
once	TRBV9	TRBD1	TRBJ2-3	TGTGCCAGCAGCGACAGGGGGCGAGATACGCAGTATTTT	CASSDRGRDTQYF
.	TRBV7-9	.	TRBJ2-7	TGTGCCAGCAGTTTCTCCTACGAGCAGTACTTC	CASSFSYEQYF
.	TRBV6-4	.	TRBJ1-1	TGTGCCGGCCCCTGGGGGGCTTCCACTGAAGCTTTCTTT	CAGPWGASTEAFF
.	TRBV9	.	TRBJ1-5	TGTGCCAGCAGCGTAGGGGGTAACGGCAATCAGCCCCAGCATTTT	CASSVGGNGNQPQHF
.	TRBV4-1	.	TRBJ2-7	TGCGCCAGCAGCCAAGGGCAGGGCGAGCAGTACTTC	CASSQGQGEQYF
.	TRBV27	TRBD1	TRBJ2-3	TGTGCCAGCAGTCCGTTGGGACAGGGCACAGATACGCAGTATTTT	CASSPLGQGTDTQYF
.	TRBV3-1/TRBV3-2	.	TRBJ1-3	TGTGCCAGCAGCCAATACCACTTATCTGGAAACACCATATATTTT	CASSQYHLSGNTIYF